This T cell receptor beta chain stems from a study of PD-L1 blockade in urothelial cancer. Whole-study context: It was at 3 weeks (second dose) and 6 weeks after treatment start that blood was analyzed.

As for time point: pretreatment peripheral blood. This CDR3 region has 17 residues. The trim removed 4 bases at V and 0 bases at J, leaving 11 bases unmatched. CDR1 SGDLS and CDR2 YYNGEE come from the germline V gene. Data came from immunoSEQ multiplex PCR; TCRdb stores just in-frame clones and leaves some out. The sample yields under 100,000 clones, around 90% seen once. This sequence joins TRBV9 and TRBJ2-3; TRBD2 matches at 7 bases. This clonotype was sampled from a man in his fifties or sixties with urothelial cancer. This material consisted of PBMCs, taken around atezolizumab (anti-PD-L1) treatment. The CDR3 is CASSPNPGTTSTDTQYF. CDR3 nucleotides: TGTGCCAGCAGCCCAAACCCCGGGACTACTAGCACAGATACGCAGTATTTT.